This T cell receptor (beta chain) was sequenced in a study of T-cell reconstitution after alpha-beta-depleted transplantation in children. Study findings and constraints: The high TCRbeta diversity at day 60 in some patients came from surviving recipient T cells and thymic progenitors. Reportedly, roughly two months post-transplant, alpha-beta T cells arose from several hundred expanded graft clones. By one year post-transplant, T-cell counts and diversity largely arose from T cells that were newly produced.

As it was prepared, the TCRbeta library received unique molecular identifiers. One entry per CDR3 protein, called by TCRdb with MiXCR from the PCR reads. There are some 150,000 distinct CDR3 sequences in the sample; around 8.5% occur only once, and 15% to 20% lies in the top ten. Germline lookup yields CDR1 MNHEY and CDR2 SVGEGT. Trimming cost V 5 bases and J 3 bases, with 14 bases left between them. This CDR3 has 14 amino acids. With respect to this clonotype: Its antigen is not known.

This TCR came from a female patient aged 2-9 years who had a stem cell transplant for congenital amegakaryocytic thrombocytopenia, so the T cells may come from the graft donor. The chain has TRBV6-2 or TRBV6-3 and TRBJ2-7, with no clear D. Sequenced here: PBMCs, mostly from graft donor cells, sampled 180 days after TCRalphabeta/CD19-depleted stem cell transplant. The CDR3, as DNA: TGTGCCAGCAGTGTAAGGTGGTTGGACTACGAGCAGTACTTC. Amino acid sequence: CASSVRWLDYEQYF.